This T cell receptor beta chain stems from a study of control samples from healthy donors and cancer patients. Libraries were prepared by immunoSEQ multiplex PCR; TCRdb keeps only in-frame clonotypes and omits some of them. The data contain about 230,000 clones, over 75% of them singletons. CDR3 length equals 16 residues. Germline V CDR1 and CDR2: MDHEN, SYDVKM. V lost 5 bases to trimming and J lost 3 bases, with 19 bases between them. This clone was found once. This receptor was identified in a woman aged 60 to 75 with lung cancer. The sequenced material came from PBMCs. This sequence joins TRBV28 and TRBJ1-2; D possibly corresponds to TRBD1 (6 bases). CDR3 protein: CASSPLPGAGDYGYTF. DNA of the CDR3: TGTGCCAGCAGTCCCCTCCCGGGGGCAGGGGACTATGGCTACACCTTC.